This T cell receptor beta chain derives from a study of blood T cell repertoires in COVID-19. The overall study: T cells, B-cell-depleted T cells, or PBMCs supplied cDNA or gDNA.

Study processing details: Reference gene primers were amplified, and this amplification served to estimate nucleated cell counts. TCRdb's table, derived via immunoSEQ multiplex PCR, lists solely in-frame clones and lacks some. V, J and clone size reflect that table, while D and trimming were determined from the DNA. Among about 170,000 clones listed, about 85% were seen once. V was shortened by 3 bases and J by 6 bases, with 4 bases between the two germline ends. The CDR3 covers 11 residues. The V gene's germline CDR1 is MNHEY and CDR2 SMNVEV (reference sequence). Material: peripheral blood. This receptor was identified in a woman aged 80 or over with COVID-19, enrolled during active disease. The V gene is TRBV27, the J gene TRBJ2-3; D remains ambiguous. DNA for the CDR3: TGTGCCAGCAGTTTCGCGGATACGCAGTATTTT. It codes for CASSFADTQYF.